This is a list of T cell receptor beta chains from one sample in a study of shared clonotypes between healthy human individuals. Some clones are missing from TCRdb's copy, which holds only in-frame ones; the method was immunoSEQ multiplex PCR. The sample holds about 1,500,000 clones, roughly 96% seen once. Sequencing used naive CD4+ T cells sorted from blood. The origin of the receptors is a man aged 25-40 years in good health. The CDR3 runs from the conserved cysteine through the conserved F or W. A D gene is named only where the DNA matches it firmly. Not every row has a clone size; where given, it reads once, few, many or a size class.

D gene	V gene	J gene	clone size	CDR3 DNA	CDR3 protein
NA	TRBV18	TRBJ2-3	once	TGTGCCAGCTCCATTAACGGGGGATCTAGCACAGATACGCAGTATTTT	CASSINGGSSTDTQYF
TRBD1	TRBV19	TRBJ2-7	NA	TGTGCCAGTACTAATGGGTGGGGGACAGGGACATTACAACCAACCTACGAGCAGTACTTC	CASTNGWGTGTLQPTYEQYF
NA	TRBV6-1	TRBJ2-4	once	TGTGCCAGCAGTGATGGACAGCCGATAGCCAAAAACATTCAGTACTTC	CASSDGQPIAKNIQYF
TRBD2	TRBV9	TRBJ2-7	NA	TGTGCCAGCAGCCCCGGACTAGCGGGACTCTACGAGCAGTACTTC	CASSPGLAGLYEQYF
TRBD2	TRBV7-2	TRBJ2-1	NA	TGTGCCAGCAGCTTAGTGGGGACTAGCCGGTACAATGAGCAGTTCTTC	CASSLVGTSRYNEQFF
NA	TRBV29-1	TRBJ2-7	NA	TGCAGCGTAAAATATCAGGGGATTTCTACGGAGCAGTACTTC	CSVKYQGISTEQYF
TRBD1	TRBV18	TRBJ1-1	NA	TGTGCCAGCTCACCCCTACTACAGGGGAGGAACACTGAAGCTTTCTTT	CASSPLLQGRNTEAFF
NA	TRBV11-3	TRBJ2-7	NA	TGTGCCAGCAGCTTAGATCCAGGGTCCTACGAGCAGTACTTC	CASSLDPGSYEQYF
NA	TRBV30	TRBJ1-5	NA	TGTGCCTGGAGCGGGAATTGGGAGGGGTCGGAGGAGCCCCAGCATTTT	CAWSGNWEGSEEPQHF
NA	TRBV28	TRBJ1-2	NA	TGTGCCAGCACCGAGGGTGTCTCTGGCTACACCTTC	CASTEGVSGYTF
NA	TRBV6-1	TRBJ1-5	NA	TGTGCCAGCAGTTCGGGGGCGCGAAATCAGCCCCAGCATTTT	CASSSGARNQPQHF
NA	TRBV5-1	TRBJ1-2	NA	TGCGCCAGCAGCTTGGTGGCGGTGAACTATGGCTACACCTTC	CASSLVAVNYGYTF
NA	TRBV15	TRBJ2-7	few	TGTGCCACCAGCAGGCCTTTTGGCGAGCAGTACTTC	CATSRPFGEQYF
TRBD2	TRBV5-1	TRBJ2-1	NA	TGCGCCAGCAGCTACCTAGCGGGAGGGCCGGATGAGCAGTTCTTC	CASSYLAGGPDEQFF
NA	TRBV4-1	TRBJ2-4	NA	TGCGCCAGCAGCCAAGATATGGGCAGACAAAACATTCAGTACTTC	CASSQDMGRQNIQYF
NA	TRBV14	TRBJ2-1	NA	TGTGCCAGCAGCCAGTTGGGGGCTAACCCCAATGAGCAGTTCTTC	CASSQLGANPNEQFF
NA	TRBV28	TRBJ1-1	NA	TGTGCCAGCAGTTCTCCGGTACAGGGATTGAACACTGAAGCTTTCTTT	CASSSPVQGLNTEAFF
NA	TRBV9	TRBJ2-3	NA	TGTGCCAGCAGCACACGGGACCCCACAGATACGCAGTATTTT	CASSTRDPTDTQYF
NA	TRBV11-2	TRBJ2-2	NA	TGTGCCAGCAGCTTACTCAGAGGGTCCGGGGAGCTGTTTTTT	CASSLLRGSGELFF
NA	TRBV5-1	TRBJ2-1	NA	TGCGCCAGCAGCTTATCGTCCGCAGACAATGAGCAGTTCTTC	CASSLSSADNEQFF
NA	TRBV5-1	TRBJ1-1	NA	TGCGCCAGCAGCTTGGAGGATTGGGCCCTCGGCACTGAAGCTTTCTTT	CASSLEDWALGTEAFF
TRBD1	TRBV2	TRBJ1-2	few	TGTGCCAGGGGACAGCGAGCTAACTATGGCTACACCTTC	CARGQRANYGYTF
TRBD2	TRBV5-4	TRBJ2-6	NA	TGTGCCAGCAGCTGGGGACTAGCGGGAGCTGGGGCCAACGTCCTGACTTTC	CASSWGLAGAGANVLTF
NA	TRBV4-1	TRBJ2-7	NA	TGCGCCGGCAGCCATCCCCCCATCTCCTACGAGCAGTACTTC	CAGSHPPISYEQYF
NA	TRBV9	TRBJ2-3	NA	TGTGCCAGCAGCGCCCAGGGCACAGATACGCAGTATTTT	CASSAQGTDTQYF
NA	TRBV21-1	TRBJ1-5	NA	TGTGCCAGCAGCAAAGATCGGCAGGGACACAATCAGCCCCAGCATTTT	CASSKDRQGHNQPQHF
TRBD2	TRBV28	TRBJ2-7	NA	TGTGCCAGCAGCCCCGGGGGAGGGACCTACGAGCAGTACTTC	CASSPGGGTYEQYF
TRBD1	TRBV5-4	TRBJ2-2	NA	TGTGCCAGCAGCTCCCGACAGGGGGCTCTAGCCGGGGAGCTGTTTTTT	CASSSRQGALAGELFF
NA	TRBV11-2	TRBJ2-5	NA	TGTGCCAGCAGCCCTTCGTCGGGGCCATTGCAAGAGACCCAGTACTTC	CASSPSSGPLQETQYF
NA	TRBV10-2	TRBJ1-2	NA	TGCGCCAGCAGGTGGACAGATAACTATGGCTACACCTTC	CASRWTDNYGYTF
NA	TRBV5-1	TRBJ1-5	NA	TGCGCCAGCAGCTCACTACAGGGTCAGCCCCAGCATTTT	CASSSLQGQPQHF
NA	TRBV5-1	TRBJ2-3	once	TGCGCCAGCAGCTTAGGAGCCGCTAACTCAGATACGCAGTATTTT	CASSLGAANSDTQYF
NA	TRBV2	TRBJ1-2	NA	TGTGCCAGCAGTGACCGACAGGCAATTTATGGCTACACCTTC	CASSDRQAIYGYTF
TRBD2	TRBV10-3	TRBJ2-7	NA	TGTGCCATCAGTGAGTGGGCGGGAGGGCCAAACCTTAACGAGCAGTACTTC	CAISEWAGGPNLNEQYF
TRBD1	TRBV6-1	TRBJ1-1	NA	TGTGCCAGCAGTGCTTTGACAGGGTTACTGGAAGCTTTCTTT	CASSALTGLLEAFF
NA	TRBV2	TRBJ1-5	NA	TGTGCCAGCAGTGAGTCCGGGGGCGATCAGCCCCAGCATTTT	CASSESGGDQPQHF
NA	TRBV15	TRBJ2-2	once	TGTGCCACCAGCAGAGAACTAGCTCCCGCATCCGGGGAGCTGTTTTTT	CATSRELAPASGELFF
TRBD1	TRBV14	TRBJ1-1	NA	TGTGCCAGCAGCCACCGACAGGGGGCCGGCACTGAAGCTTTCTTT	CASSHRQGAGTEAFF
NA	TRBV4-3	TRBJ2-7	NA	TGCGCCAGCAGCCAAGATATAACCGGGACCTACGAGCAGTACTTC	CASSQDITGTYEQYF
TRBD2	TRBV6-5	TRBJ2-7	NA	TGTGCCAGCACGCGGAGTAGCGGGAATTCCTACGAGCAGTACTTC	CASTRSSGNSYEQYF
NA	TRBV25-1	TRBJ1-1	once	TGTGCCAGCATAGGGAACACTGAAGCTTTCTTT	CASIGNTEAFF
TRBD1	TRBV4-1	TRBJ1-1	NA	TGCGCCAGCAGCCCCTCACCGGGACAGGGTGGGGGAGGCACTGAAGCTTTCTTT	CASSPSPGQGGGGTEAFF
TRBD2	TRBV28	TRBJ2-7	NA	TGTGCCAGCAGTTTAATTTCTTCCGGGACTAGCGCAACTTACGAGCAGTACTTC	CASSLISSGTSATYEQYF
NA	TRBV14	TRBJ2-7	NA	TGTGCCAGCAGCCCGGGTTTCTTCGAGCAGTACTTC	CASSPGFFEQYF
NA	TRBV30	TRBJ2-7	NA	TGTGCCTGGAGTTGGGGGCTGGGCGAGCAGTACTTC	CAWSWGLGEQYF
TRBD1	TRBV19	TRBJ2-7	NA	TGTGCCAGTAGTACCCGACAGGGGGAATACGAGCAGTACTTC	CASSTRQGEYEQYF
TRBD1	TRBV11-2	TRBJ2-1	NA	TGTGCCAGCAGACCTATCGACAGGGAAAATGAGCAGTTCTTC	CASRPIDRENEQFF
NA	TRBV5-5	TRBJ2-5	NA	TGTGCCAGCAGCCCGAAGGCCGGGACACCCTCGGAGACCCAGTACTTC	CASSPKAGTPSETQYF